The following is a TCR beta chain sequence with its context. Original processing notes: Reference gene primer amplification gave estimated nucleated cell counts. Sequencing was performed with immunoSEQ multiplex PCR; in TCRdb, only in-frame clones are kept and a portion is missing. That table is the source of V, J and clone size, and D and trimming were worked out from the DNA. The sample gives 80,000 to 95,000 clones, 75% to 90% of which show up once; roughly 15% is in the top ten. The data belong to a study of blood T cell repertoires in COVID-19. Study overall: Specimens from acute and convalescent COVID-19 originated in the United States, Italy and Spain. From T cells, B-cell-depleted T cells, or PBMCs came the material, which was cDNA or gDNA.

The CDR3 consists of 11 residues. Trimming left V 4 bases short and J 7 bases short, with 9 bases between. CDR1 is GTSNPN, CDR2 SVGIG, per germline (reference sequence). Sequencing input: peripheral blood. The chain is built from TRBV30 and TRBJ2-3; D uncertain. The clonotype was recovered from an elderly woman with active or convalescent COVID-19. The CDR3 reads CAWTELNTQYF. CDR3 bases: TGTGCCTGGACCGAACTAAATACGCAGTATTTT.